This TCR beta chain was recorded in a study of control samples from healthy donors and cancer patients. Profiled with immunoSEQ multiplex PCR; TCRdb holds only in-frame clones, not every one. The sample has 200,000 or so clones, 90% to 95% seen once. Losses at the gene ends were 4 bases for V and 5 bases for J; bases not matched to a gene: 6. This CDR3 has 14 amino acids. Germline V gives CDR1 SGHRS, CDR2 YFSETQ. Source material: blood. V is TRBV5-1 and J is TRBJ2-1; the match to TRBD2 covers 7 bases. The source is a man in his forties or fifties in good health. CDR3 nucleotide sequence: TGCGCCAGCAGCCCGACCGGGGGGAACAATGAGCAGTTCTTC. Translating it yields CASSPTGGNNEQFF.